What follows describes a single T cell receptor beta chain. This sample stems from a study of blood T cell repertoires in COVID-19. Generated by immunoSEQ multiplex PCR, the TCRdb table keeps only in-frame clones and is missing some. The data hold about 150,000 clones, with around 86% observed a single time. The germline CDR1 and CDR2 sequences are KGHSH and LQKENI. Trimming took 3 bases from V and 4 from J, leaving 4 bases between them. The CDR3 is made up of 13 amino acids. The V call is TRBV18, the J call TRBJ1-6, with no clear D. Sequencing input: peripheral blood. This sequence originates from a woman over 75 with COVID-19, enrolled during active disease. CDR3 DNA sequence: TGTGCCAGCTCACCGGCTTATAATTCACCCCTCCACTTT. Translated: CASSPAYNSPLHF.